The sequence of this T cell receptor beta chain was determined in a study of regulatory T cells in long-lasting Graves disease. Sequencing libraries for TCR beta were prepared with iRepertoire HTBI primers and Arm-PCR of CDR3 regions. In TCRdb, the multiplex PCR reads were re-called with MiXCR into one record per CDR3 protein. Of about 610,000 distinct CDR3 sequences listed, about 15% are singletons. Germline V gene sequence: CDR1 SGHAT, CDR2 FQNNGV. Trimming stripped 0 bases from V and 7 bases from J, with 10 bases between. The CDR3 runs to 13 residues. Time point denoted: newly diagnosed GD, antithyroid drugs for less than 3 months. Extracted PBMC RNA gave rise to the TCR library. This same sample was also taken into another study, of T cells in Graves' hyperthyroidism and ophthalmopathy.

The material sequenced was peripheral blood mononuclear cells (PBMCs), taken at new diagnosis, from a patient treated with antithyroid drugs. The genes are TRBV11-2 and TRBJ2-7, with D possibly TRBD1 on 6 matching bases. The receptor comes from a man younger than 35 with Graves disease. The CDR3 DNA follows: TGTGCCAGCAGCTTAGAGGTACAGGGAGAGCAGTACTTC. This encodes CASSLEVQGEQYF.